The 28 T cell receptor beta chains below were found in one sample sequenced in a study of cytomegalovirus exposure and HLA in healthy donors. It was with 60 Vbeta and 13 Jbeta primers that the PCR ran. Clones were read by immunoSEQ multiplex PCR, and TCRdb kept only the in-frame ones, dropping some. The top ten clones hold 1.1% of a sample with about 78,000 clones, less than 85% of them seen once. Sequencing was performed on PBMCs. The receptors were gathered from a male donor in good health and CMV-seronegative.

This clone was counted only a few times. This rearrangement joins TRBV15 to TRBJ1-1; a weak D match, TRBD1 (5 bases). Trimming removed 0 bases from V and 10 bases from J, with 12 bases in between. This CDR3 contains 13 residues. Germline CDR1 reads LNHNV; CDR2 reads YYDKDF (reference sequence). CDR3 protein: CATSRDPRGTAFF. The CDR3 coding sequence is TGTGCCACCAGCAGAGATCCAAGGGGTACAGCTTTCTTT.

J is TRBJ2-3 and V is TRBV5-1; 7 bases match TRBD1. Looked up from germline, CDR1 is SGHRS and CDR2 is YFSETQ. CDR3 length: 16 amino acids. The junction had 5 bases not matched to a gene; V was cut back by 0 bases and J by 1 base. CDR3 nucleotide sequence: TGCGCCAGCAGCTTGGTAGGGGGCCTTGGCACAGATACGCAGTATTTT. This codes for CASSLVGGLGTDTQYF.

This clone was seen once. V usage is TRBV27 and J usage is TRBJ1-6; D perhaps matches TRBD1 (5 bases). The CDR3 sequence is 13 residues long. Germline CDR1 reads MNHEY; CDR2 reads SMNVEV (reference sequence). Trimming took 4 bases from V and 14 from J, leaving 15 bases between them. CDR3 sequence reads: CASSSRGILALHF. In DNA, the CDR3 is TGTGCCAGCAGTTCCCGGGGGATTCTAGCCCTCCACTTT.

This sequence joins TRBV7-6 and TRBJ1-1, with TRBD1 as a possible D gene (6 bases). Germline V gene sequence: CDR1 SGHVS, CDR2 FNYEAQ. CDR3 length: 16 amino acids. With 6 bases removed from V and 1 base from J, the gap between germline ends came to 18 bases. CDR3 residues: CASSFKPGHPNTEAFF. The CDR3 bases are TGTGCCAGCAGTTTCAAGCCGGGACACCCGAACACTGAAGCTTTCTTT. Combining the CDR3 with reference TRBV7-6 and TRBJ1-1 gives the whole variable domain GAGVSQSPRYKVTKRGQDVALRCDPISGHVSLYWYRQALGQGPEFLTYFNYEAQQDKSGLPNDRFSAERPEGSISTLTIQRTEQRDSAMYRCASSFKPGHPNTEAFFGQGTRLTVV.

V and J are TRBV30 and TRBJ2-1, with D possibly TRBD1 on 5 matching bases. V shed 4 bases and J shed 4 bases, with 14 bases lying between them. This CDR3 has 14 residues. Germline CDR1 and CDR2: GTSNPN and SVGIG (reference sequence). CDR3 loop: CAWKNRTAYNEQFF. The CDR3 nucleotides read TGTGCCTGGAAGAACAGGACGGCATACAATGAGCAGTTCTTC.

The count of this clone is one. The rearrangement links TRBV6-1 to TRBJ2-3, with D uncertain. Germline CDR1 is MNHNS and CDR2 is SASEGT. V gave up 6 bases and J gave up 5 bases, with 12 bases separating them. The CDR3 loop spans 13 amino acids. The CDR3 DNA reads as TGTGCCAGCAGAAAATTAACCGGAGATACGCAGTATTTT. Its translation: CASRKLTGDTQYF.

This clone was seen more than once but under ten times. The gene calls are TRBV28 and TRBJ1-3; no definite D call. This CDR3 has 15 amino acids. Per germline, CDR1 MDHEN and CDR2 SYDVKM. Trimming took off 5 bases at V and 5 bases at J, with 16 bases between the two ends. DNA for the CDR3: TGTGCCAGCAGTGACCGGTGGACTTCCCGAAACACCATATATTTT. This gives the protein CASSDRWTSRNTIYF.

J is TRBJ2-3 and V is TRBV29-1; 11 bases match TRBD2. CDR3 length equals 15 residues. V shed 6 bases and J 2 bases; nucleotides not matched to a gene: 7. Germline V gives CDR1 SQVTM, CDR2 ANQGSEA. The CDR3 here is CSVLGTSGYTDTQYF. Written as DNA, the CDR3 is TGCAGCGTACTCGGGACTAGCGGATACACAGATACGCAGTATTTT.

The CDR3 region has the DNA TGTGCCAGCAGTCCCGTTATGTTCAGGGGAGCTTTCTTT. Its protein product is CASSPVMFRGAFF. This rearrangement joins TRBV6-5 to TRBJ1-1; possible D gene TRBD1, 6 bases. V shed 5 bases and J shed 10 bases, with 17 bases lying between them. The CDR3 has 13 residues. Germline CDR1 is MNHEY and CDR2 is SVGAGI.

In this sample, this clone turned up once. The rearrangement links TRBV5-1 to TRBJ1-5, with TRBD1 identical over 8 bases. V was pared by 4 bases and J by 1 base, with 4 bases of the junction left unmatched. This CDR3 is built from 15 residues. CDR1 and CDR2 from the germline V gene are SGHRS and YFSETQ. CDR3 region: CASSPTGASNQPQHF. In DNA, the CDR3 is TGCGCCAGCAGCCCGACAGGGGCCAGCAATCAGCCCCAGCATTTT.

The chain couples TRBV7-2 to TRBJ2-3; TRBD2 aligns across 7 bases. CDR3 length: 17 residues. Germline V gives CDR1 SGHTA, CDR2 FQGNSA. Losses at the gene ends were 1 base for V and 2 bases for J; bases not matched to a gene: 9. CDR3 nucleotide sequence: TGTGCCAGCAGCTTAGACGGGTGGGCGGGAGTCACAGATACGCAGTATTTT. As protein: CASSLDGWAGVTDTQYF.

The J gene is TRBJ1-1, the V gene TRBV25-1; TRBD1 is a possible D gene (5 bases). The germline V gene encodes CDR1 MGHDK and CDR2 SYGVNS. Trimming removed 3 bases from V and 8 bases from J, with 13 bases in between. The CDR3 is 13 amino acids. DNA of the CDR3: TGTGCCAGCAGTGATCGGCAGGGATGCGAAGCTTTCTTT. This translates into CASSDRQGCEAFF.

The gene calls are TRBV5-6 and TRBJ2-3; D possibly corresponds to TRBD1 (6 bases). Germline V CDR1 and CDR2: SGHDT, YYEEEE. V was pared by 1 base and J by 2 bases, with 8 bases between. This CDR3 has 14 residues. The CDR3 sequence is CASSLQGHTDTQYF. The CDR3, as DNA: TGTGCCAGCAGCTTGCAGGGACACACAGATACGCAGTATTTT.

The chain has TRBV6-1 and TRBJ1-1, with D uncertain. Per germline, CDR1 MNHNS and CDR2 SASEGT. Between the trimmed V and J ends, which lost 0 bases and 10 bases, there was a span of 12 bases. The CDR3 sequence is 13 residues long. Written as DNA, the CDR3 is TGTGCCAGCAGTGAAGCGAACGGGTGTGCAGCTTTCTTT. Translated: CASSEANGCAAFF.

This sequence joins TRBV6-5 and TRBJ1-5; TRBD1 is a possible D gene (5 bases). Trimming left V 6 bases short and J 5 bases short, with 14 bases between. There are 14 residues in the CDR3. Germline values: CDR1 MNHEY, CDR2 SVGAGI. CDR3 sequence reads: CASSSGQRDQPQHF. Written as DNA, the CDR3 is TGTGCCAGCAGCTCAGGGCAGCGCGATCAGCCCCAGCATTTT.

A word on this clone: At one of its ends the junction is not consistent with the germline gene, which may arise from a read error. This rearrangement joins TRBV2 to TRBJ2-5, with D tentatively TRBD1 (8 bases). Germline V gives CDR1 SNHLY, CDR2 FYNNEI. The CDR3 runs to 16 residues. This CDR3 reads CASREGRAGGYETQYF. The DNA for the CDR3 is TGTGCCAGCAGAGAAGGGAGGGCAGGGGGCTATGAGACCCAGTACTTC.

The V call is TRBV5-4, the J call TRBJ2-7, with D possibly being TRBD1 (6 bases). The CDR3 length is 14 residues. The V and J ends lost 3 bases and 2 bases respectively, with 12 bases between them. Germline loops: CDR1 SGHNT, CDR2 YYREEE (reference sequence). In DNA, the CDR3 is TGTGCCAGCAGCTCGACAGGCTATCCCTACGAGCAGTACTTC. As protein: CASSSTGYPYEQYF.

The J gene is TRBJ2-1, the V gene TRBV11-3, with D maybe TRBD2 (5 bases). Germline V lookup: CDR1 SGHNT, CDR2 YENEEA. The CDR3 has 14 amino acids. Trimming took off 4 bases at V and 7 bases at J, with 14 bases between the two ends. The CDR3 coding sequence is TGTGCCAGCAGCTCCTATGCGGGTTTTAATGAGCAGTTCTTC. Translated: CASSSYAGFNEQFF.

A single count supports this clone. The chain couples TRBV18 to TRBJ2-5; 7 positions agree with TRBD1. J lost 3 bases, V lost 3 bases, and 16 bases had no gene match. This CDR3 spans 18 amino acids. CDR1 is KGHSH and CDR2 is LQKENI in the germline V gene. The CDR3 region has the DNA TGTGCCAGCTCACCGGTTAGAACCCGGGACAGAAGAAAAGAGACCCAGTACTTC. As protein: CASSPVRTRDRRKETQYF.

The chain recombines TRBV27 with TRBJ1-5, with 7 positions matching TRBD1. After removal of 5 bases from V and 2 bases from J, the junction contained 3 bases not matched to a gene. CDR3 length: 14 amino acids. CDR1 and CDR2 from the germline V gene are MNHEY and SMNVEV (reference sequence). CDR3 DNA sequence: TGTGCCAGCAGTCTTACAGGGGGCAATCAGCCCCAGCATTTT. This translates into CASSLTGGNQPQHF.

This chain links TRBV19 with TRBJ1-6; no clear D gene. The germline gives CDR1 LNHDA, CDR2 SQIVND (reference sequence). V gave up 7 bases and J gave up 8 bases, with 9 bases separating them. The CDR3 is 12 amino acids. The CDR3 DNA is TGTGCCAGTAAATCGCGGGATTCACCCCTCCACTTT. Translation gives CASKSRDSPLHF.

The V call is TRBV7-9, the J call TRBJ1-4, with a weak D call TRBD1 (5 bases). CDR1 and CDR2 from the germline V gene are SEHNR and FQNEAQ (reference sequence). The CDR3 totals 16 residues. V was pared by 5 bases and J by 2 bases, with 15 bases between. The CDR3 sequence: CASSEAPGLTNEKLFF. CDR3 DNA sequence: TGTGCCAGCAGCGAAGCACCGGGACTGACTAATGAAAAACTGTTTTTT.

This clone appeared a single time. CDR3 sequence reads: CASSFRDREGKLFF. CDR3 nucleotide sequence: TGTGCCAGCAGCTTCCGGGACAGGGAGGGAAAACTGTTTTTT. This rearrangement joins TRBV9 to TRBJ1-4; 9 nucleotides match TRBD1. Looked up from germline, CDR1 is SGDLS and CDR2 is YYNGEE. The V segment lost 4 bases and the J segment 10 bases; nucleotides outside the gene matches: 8. There are 14 residues in the CDR3.

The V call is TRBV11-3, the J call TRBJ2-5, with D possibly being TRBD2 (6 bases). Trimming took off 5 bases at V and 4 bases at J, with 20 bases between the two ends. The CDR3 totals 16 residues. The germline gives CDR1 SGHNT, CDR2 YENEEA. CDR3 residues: CASSPGSTVGGETQYF. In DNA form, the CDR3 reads TGTGCCAGCAGCCCCGGATCGACAGTGGGGGGAGAGACCCAGTACTTC.

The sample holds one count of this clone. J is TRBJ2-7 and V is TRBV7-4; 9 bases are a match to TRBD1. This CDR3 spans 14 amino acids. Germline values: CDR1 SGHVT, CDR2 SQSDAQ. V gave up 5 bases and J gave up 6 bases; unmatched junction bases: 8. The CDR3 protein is CASSHRDRVLEQYF. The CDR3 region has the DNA TGTGCCAGCAGCCACCGGGACAGGGTACTCGAGCAGTACTTC.

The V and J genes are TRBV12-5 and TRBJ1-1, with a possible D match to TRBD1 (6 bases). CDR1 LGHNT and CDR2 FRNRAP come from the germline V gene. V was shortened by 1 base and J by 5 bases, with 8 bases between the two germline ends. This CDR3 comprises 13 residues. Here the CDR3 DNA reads TGTGCTAGTGGTTTGGAAGGGGGAACTGAAGCTTTCTTT. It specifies CASGLEGGTEAFF.

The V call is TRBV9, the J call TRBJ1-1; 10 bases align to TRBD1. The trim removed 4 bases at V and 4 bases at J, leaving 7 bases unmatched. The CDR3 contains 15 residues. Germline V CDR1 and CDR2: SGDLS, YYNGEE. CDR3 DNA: TGTGCCAGCAGCTCAAGACAGGGGGCTGGCACTGAAGCTTTCTTT. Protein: CASSSRQGAGTEAFF.

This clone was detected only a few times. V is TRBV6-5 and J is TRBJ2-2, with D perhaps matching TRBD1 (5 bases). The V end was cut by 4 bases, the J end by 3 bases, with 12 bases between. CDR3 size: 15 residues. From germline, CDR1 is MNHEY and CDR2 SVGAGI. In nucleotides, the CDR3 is TGTGCCAGCAGTTTACAGGACATCTACACCGGGGAGCTGTTTTTT. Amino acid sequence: CASSLQDIYTGELFF.